These 27 T cell receptor beta chains originate from one sample sequenced in a study of monozygotic twins with inflammatory bowel disease. Following a re-call of the 5' RACE reads, TCRdb has one entry per CDR3 protein and lacks DNA. The sample's table shows 70,000 to 95,000 distinct CDR3 sequences. The sequenced sample consisted of blood. Every receptor here comes from a human donor with ulcerative colitis or Crohn's disease, or a healthy co-twin of an affected twin (not recorded which).

The chain couples TRBV6-6 to TRBJ2-5; lacking DNA, the TRBD2 call made by TCRdb goes unchecked. The germline V gene encodes CDR1 MNHNY and CDR2 SVGAGI (reference sequence). The CDR3 is 13 residues long. The CDR3 spells CASSWRRSETQYF.

This sequence joins TRBV5-1 and TRBJ2-3; there is no DNA to check the TCRdb D call of TRBD1. CDR1 SGHRS and CDR2 YFSETQ come from the germline V gene. The CDR3 length is 18 residues. The CDR3 is CASSRRQTGVLFTDTQYF.

The chain employs TRBV20-1 and TRBJ2-3; the D call of TRBD1 rests on TCRdb alone, since no DNA is present to check it. The CDR3 covers 15 residues. The V gene's germline CDR1 is DFQATT and CDR2 SNEGSKA (reference sequence). The CDR3 sequence: CSAIPGGAGTDTQYF.

J is TRBJ1-1 and V is TRBV20-1. The CDR3 is 14 residues long. The V gene's germline CDR1 is DFQATT and CDR2 SNEGSKA (reference sequence). CDR3 amino acids: CSARGSYSGTEAFF.

The chain carries TRBV20-1 and TRBJ1-4; the D call from TCRdb, TRBD1, cannot be confirmed without DNA. Germline V lookup: CDR1 DFQATT, CDR2 SNEGSKA (reference sequence). The length of the CDR3 is 14 residues. The CDR3 sequence is CSAWRQATNEKLFF.

The gene calls are TRBV12-3 or TRBV12-4 and TRBJ2-6. The CDR3 is 15 residues long. CDR3 amino acids: CASIPRTSGANVLTF.

The chain uses TRBV7-8 and TRBJ1-4; as DNA is missing, the TRBD1 call by TCRdb cannot be tested. The CDR3 length is 16 residues. Germline loops: CDR1 SGHVS, CDR2 FQNEAQ. CDR3 residues: CASSPRGGSRGEKLFF.

The rearrangement links TRBV20-1 to TRBJ2-1; the TRBD2 assignment by TCRdb is unverifiable without DNA. CDR3 size: 14 residues. CDR1 and CDR2 from the germline V gene are DFQATT and SNEGSKA (reference sequence). CDR3 amino acids: CSAREWGGSNEQFF.

The rearrangement joins TRBV6-5 to TRBJ2-5; the D call from TCRdb, TRBD1, cannot be confirmed without DNA. CDR1 and CDR2 (germline): MNHEY, SVGAGI. The CDR3 sequence is 13 residues long. This CDR3 is CASTQTGTETQYF.

The chain carries TRBV11-2 and TRBJ2-7. This CDR3 comprises 14 residues. CDR1 is SGHAT and CDR2 is FQNNGV in the germline V gene. The CDR3: CASSLVAASYEQYF. The full variable domain, its missing parts supplied by reference TRBV11-2 and TRBJ2-7, is EAGVAQSPRYKIIEKRQSVAFWCNPISGHATLYWYQQILGQGPKLLIQFQNNGVVDDSQLPKDRFSAERLKGVDSTLKIQPAKLEDSAVYLCASSLVAASYEQYFGPGTRLTVT.

The V gene is TRBV7-9, the J gene TRBJ2-1; with no DNA, the TCRdb D assignment of TRBD1 cannot be verified. The germline gives CDR1 SEHNR, CDR2 FQNEAQ (reference sequence). The CDR3 runs to 14 residues. CDR3 loop: CASSLDTAVDEQFF.

This chain connects TRBV5-1 to TRBJ2-3; TCRdb's assignment of TRBD1 cannot be checked, as there is no DNA. The V gene's germline CDR1 is SGHRS and CDR2 YFSETQ. This CDR3 has 13 residues. The CDR3 loop is CASSSGTYDTQYF.

The genes are TRBV5-1 and TRBJ1-6. The CDR3 extends over 16 amino acids. Germline CDR1 SGHRS, CDR2 YFSETQ. CDR3 protein: CASSLAVEAYNSPLHF.

CDR3 in amino acids: CSVELEGRTYGYTF. This rearrangement joins TRBV29-1 to TRBJ1-2. The CDR3 sequence is 14 residues long. CDR1 is SQVTM, CDR2 ANQGSEA, per germline.

V gene TRBV4-2 combines with J gene TRBJ2-3; lacking DNA, the TRBD2 call made by TCRdb goes unchecked. Germline V gene sequence: CDR1 LGHNA, CDR2 YNFKEQ. This CDR3 has 17 residues. The CDR3 region is CASSQEPLVAGGHTQYF.

The V and J genes are TRBV29-1 and TRBJ1-2; the TCRdb D gene call, TRBD1, has no DNA to confirm it. The CDR3 contains 12 residues. From germline, CDR1 is SQVTM and CDR2 ANQGSEA. This CDR3 reads CSVTGGASGYTF.

This chain connects TRBV12-3 or TRBV12-4 to TRBJ1-1; TCRdb outputs TRBD1, but without DNA this stays unchecked. This CDR3 is 14 amino acids long. CDR3: CASSQPPGNTEAFF.

The chain has TRBV5-1 and TRBJ1-2; as DNA is missing, the TRBD1 call by TCRdb cannot be tested. Germline CDR1 and CDR2: SGHRS and YFSETQ. There are 14 residues in the CDR3. The CDR3 is CASSPRQGNYGYTF.

The chain couples TRBV6-5 to TRBJ2-2; checking the TCRdb D call of TRBD2 is not possible without DNA. CDR1 is MNHEY and CDR2 is SVGAGI in the germline V gene. The CDR3 covers 16 residues. CDR3 protein: CASSYPGRGGTGELFF.

V usage is TRBV5-1 and J usage is TRBJ2-1; TCRdb names TRBD2, which stays unverified in the absence of DNA. This CDR3 region has 17 residues. Germline V gene data show CDR1 as SGHRS and CDR2 as YFSETQ. The CDR3 sequence is CASSRGETSGVYNEQFF.

The chain's CDR3 is CASSLAELADEQFF. The chain joins TRBV5-1 to TRBJ2-1; as DNA is missing, the TRBD2 call by TCRdb cannot be tested. The CDR3 loop spans 14 amino acids. In germline, CDR1 is SGHRS, CDR2 YFSETQ.

The chain combines TRBV19 with TRBJ1-6; TCRdb reports TRBD1, a call that lacks DNA to check it against. The CDR3 consists of 17 residues. Germline V gene sequence: CDR1 LNHDA, CDR2 SQIVND (reference sequence). CDR3: CASSTDRGNSYNSPLHF.

This chain joins TRBV5-1 and TRBJ2-7; checking the TCRdb D call of TRBD1 is not possible without DNA. The CDR3 is made up of 14 amino acids. Germline CDR1 reads SGHRS; CDR2 reads YFSETQ. The CDR3 protein is CASSLEWGAYEQYF.

The genes are TRBV4-1 and TRBJ1-6; the D call of TRBD1 rests on TCRdb alone, since no DNA is present to check it. Germline V gene lookup returns CDR1 MGHRA and CDR2 YSYEKL. The CDR3 totals 16 residues. The CDR3 here is CASSQDAYQGNSPLHF.

The chain couples TRBV29-1 to TRBJ2-2; TCRdb's D gene call, TRBD1, goes unchecked for lack of DNA. The CDR3 extends over 17 amino acids. The germline V gene has CDR1 SQVTM and CDR2 ANQGSEA. The CDR3 is CSVAGTRSPANTGELFF.

This chain joins TRBV27 and TRBJ2-3; TCRdb reports TRBD2, a call that lacks DNA to check it against. The CDR3 totals 15 residues. The germline CDR1 and CDR2 sequences are MNHEY and SMNVEV (reference sequence). CDR3 amino acids: CASSLYGGASDTQYF.

V is TRBV3-1 and J is TRBJ2-2; there is no DNA to check the TCRdb D call of TRBD1. The CDR3 is 14 residues long. Germline CDR1 LGHDT, CDR2 YNNKEL (reference sequence). The CDR3 reads CASSFQGLAGELFF. Full variable domain (missing parts from reference TRBV3-1 and TRBJ2-2): DTAVSQTPKYLVTQMGNDKSIKCEQNLGHDTMYWYKQDSKKFLKIMFSYNNKELIINETVPNRFSPKSPDKAHLNLHINSLELGDSAVYFCASSFQGLAGELFFGEGSRLTVL.